Below, 17 T cell receptor beta chains from the same sample are listed, as sequenced in a study of patients and donors after allogeneic stem cell transplantation. Via MiXCR, TCRdb re-called the RT-PCR reads, giving one row per CDR3 protein. The sample consists of 150,000 to 250,000 distinct CDR3 sequences, roughly 40% of them appearing once. Input material: blood, either unsorted or a sorted T cell fraction (not recorded which). The receptors originated from a human donor who was either an allogeneic HSCT recipient or a stem cell or donor lymphocyte infusion donor (not recorded which). It is not recorded whose cells these are; they may come from a transplant donor.

V and J are TRBV4-3 and TRBJ1-1; tentative D call: TRBD1 (5 bases). The CDR3 is made up of 16 amino acids. Germline lookup yields CDR1 LGHNA and CDR2 YSLEER. V lost 0 bases, J lost 5 bases, and 16 bases lay in between. CDR3 in amino acids: CASSQDRGRTSTEAFF. In DNA, the CDR3 is TGCGCCAGCAGCCAAGATCGGGGCAGAACGAGTACTGAAGCTTTCTTT.

This clonotype was found many times. The rearrangement links TRBV4-3 to TRBJ1-4, with 7 bases that match TRBD1. The CDR3 spans 19 residues. V lost 0 bases and J lost 8; bases outside the gene matches: 18. Germline CDR1 is LGHNA and CDR2 is YSLEER. In nucleotides, the CDR3 is TGCGCCAGCAGCCAAGAATGGGACAGTTCCTTTGGAATTGACGAAAAACTGTTTTTT. Translation gives CASSQEWDSSFGIDEKLFF.

The rearrangement links TRBV6-5 to TRBJ1-6; possible D gene TRBD1, 5 bases. The V and J ends lost 6 bases and 0 bases respectively, with 12 bases between them. The CDR3 has 16 amino acids. The germline V gene has CDR1 MNHEY and CDR2 SVGAGI. The CDR3, as DNA: TGTGCCAGCAGATCCTCAGGGAGCTCCTATAATTCACCCCTCCACTTT. It encodes CASRSSGSSYNSPLHF.

The rearrangement links TRBV20-1 to TRBJ1-2; D possibly corresponds to TRBD1 (5 bases). The length of the CDR3 is 17 residues. Germline CDR1 reads DFQATT; CDR2 reads SNEGSKA (reference sequence). The germline V and J ends were trimmed by 2 bases and 3 bases, with 22 bases remaining between them. In DNA form, the CDR3 reads TGCAGTGCTAGACTACCAGCCTCCAGGGTACCCTACTATGGCTACACCTTC. It specifies CSARLPASRVPYYGYTF.

In its sample, this clonotype was seen a few times. V and J are TRBV27 and TRBJ1-1; 7 bases map to TRBD1. J was trimmed by 1 base and V by 7 bases; bases with no gene match: 12. CDR1 and CDR2 from the germline V gene are MNHEY and SMNVEV (reference sequence). The CDR3 loop spans 16 amino acids. The CDR3 is CASILKDREGNTEAFF. The CDR3 DNA is TGTGCCAGCATACTTAAAGACAGGGAGGGGAACACTGAAGCTTTCTTT.

V and J are TRBV10-2 and TRBJ1-2, with D maybe TRBD1 (6 bases). Germline CDR1 is WSHSY and CDR2 is SAAADI. The CDR3 extends over 14 amino acids. Deletions cut 1 base from V and 7 bases from J, with 13 bases between. The CDR3 is CASSEWGGPSGYTF. The CDR3 DNA reads TGCGCCAGCAGTGAGTGGGGGGGGCCAAGTGGCTACACCTTC.

The V call is TRBV25-1, the J call TRBJ1-4; D gene ambiguous. Trimming stripped 5 bases from V and 8 bases from J, with 6 bases between. Germline lookup yields CDR1 MGHDK and CDR2 SYGVNS. This CDR3 has 11 residues. DNA of the CDR3: TGTGCCAGCAGTATAAGAGAAAAACTGTTTTTT. Protein product: CASSIREKLFF. The variable domain in full, completed from reference TRBV25-1 and TRBJ1-4, reads EADIYQTPRYLVIGTGKKITLECSQTMGHDKMYWYQQDPGMELHLIHYSYGVNSTEKGDLSSESTVSRIRTEHFPLTLESARPSHTSQYLCASSIREKLFFGSGTQLSVL.

V is TRBV5-1 and J is TRBJ1-2; D gene ambiguous. V shed 0 bases and J shed 1 base, with 7 bases lying between them. The germline CDR1 and CDR2 sequences are SGHRS and YFSETQ. The CDR3 consists of 14 residues. This CDR3 reads CASSLESNNYGYTF. CDR3 coding DNA: TGCGCCAGCAGCTTGGAGTCAAATAACTATGGCTACACCTTC.

The J gene is TRBJ1-6, the V gene TRBV12-3 or TRBV12-4, with 8 positions matching TRBD1. Unmatched junction bases numbered 11, after V lost 6 bases and J lost 7 bases. This CDR3 region has 16 residues. CDR3 loop: CASSLLTGETNSPLHF. The CDR3 region has the DNA TGTGCCAGCAGCCTTTTGACAGGGGAGACCAATTCACCCCTCCACTTT.

V usage is TRBV7-2 and J usage is TRBJ1-5, with D perhaps TRBD1 (5 bases). This CDR3 contains 13 residues. Germline V CDR1 and CDR2: SGHTA, FQGNSA. V shed 0 bases and J shed 12 bases, with 12 bases lying between them. The CDR3 region has the DNA TGTGCCAGCAGCTTAGCCATGGGGGTCCTCCAGCATTTT. Protein sequence: CASSLAMGVLQHF.

The chain carries TRBV27 and TRBJ2-7, with D perhaps matching TRBD1 (6 bases). Germline lookup yields CDR1 MNHEY and CDR2 SMNVEV (reference sequence). The CDR3 runs to 15 residues. The germline V and J ends were trimmed by 3 bases and 3 bases, with 15 bases remaining between them. CDR3 nucleotide sequence: TGTGCCAGCAGTTTTATCGGGACACTTGACTACGAGCAGTACTTC. Its protein product is CASSFIGTLDYEQYF.

The CDR3 reads CASSPGGVRIEAFF. The CDR3 bases are TGTGCCAGCAGTCCAGGAGGGGTCCGTATTGAAGCTTTCTTT. The chain uses TRBV27 and TRBJ1-1, with D perhaps TRBD1 (5 bases). V shed 5 bases and J shed 7 bases, with 17 bases lying between them. The CDR3 extends over 14 amino acids. CDR1 and CDR2 (germline): MNHEY, SMNVEV (reference sequence).

V usage is TRBV24-1 and J usage is TRBJ2-6; D assignment may be TRBD1 or TRBD2 (7 bases each). Trimming removed 4 bases from V and 0 bases from J, with 12 bases in between. The CDR3 has 17 residues. Germline V gives CDR1 KGHDR, CDR2 SFDVKD. CDR3 protein: CATSEAGQSSGANVLTF. DNA of the CDR3: TGTGCCACCAGTGAAGCGGGACAGAGCTCTGGGGCCAACGTCCTGACTTTC.

The chain has TRBV4-3 and TRBJ1-2; D is ambiguous. V lost 3 bases to trimming and J lost 4 bases, with 21 bases between them. The germline CDR1 and CDR2 sequences are LGHNA and YSLEER. The CDR3 has 17 amino acids. Here the CDR3 DNA reads TGCGCCAGCAGCCAGGCCTCAAGGTCACCCGGCCTCTATGGCTACACCTTC. It encodes CASSQASRSPGLYGYTF.

V is TRBV29-1 and J is TRBJ2-1; 14 bases match TRBD2. The CDR3 spans 14 residues. After removal of 7 bases from V and 7 bases from J, the junction contained 6 bases not matched to a gene. Germline V gene data show CDR1 as SQVTM and CDR2 as ANQGSEA. The CDR3 loop reads CSETSGREKNEQFF. DNA of the CDR3: TGCAGCGAGACTAGCGGGAGGGAGAAGAATGAGCAGTTCTTC.

The rearrangement links TRBV4-3 to TRBJ2-3, with 8 bases aligning to TRBD1. The CDR3 extends over 15 amino acids. V trimming: 4 bases; J trimming: 0 bases; junction bases outside the gene matches: 3. CDR1 LGHNA and CDR2 YSLEER come from the germline V gene. The CDR3 loop reads CASSRTGRSTDTQYF. CDR3 bases: TGCGCCAGCAGCCGGACAGGGCGGAGCACAGATACGCAGTATTTT.

The chain employs TRBV12-3 or TRBV12-4 and TRBJ1-1, with 8 bases lining up with TRBD1. The CDR3 runs 17 residues. With 3 bases clipped from V and 0 bases from J, the junction kept 9 bases outside the gene matches. CDR3 sequence: CASSFPRDRRLNTEAFF. In DNA form, the CDR3 reads TGTGCCAGCAGTTTTCCTCGGGACAGGCGTTTGAACACTGAAGCTTTCTTT.